These T cell receptor beta chains were read from a single sample in a study of shared clonotypes between healthy human individuals. TCRdb's copy holds only in-frame clones and misses some; the assay was immunoSEQ multiplex PCR. The data show around 1.5 million clones, nearly 99% seen once. Sequenced: naive CD4+ T cells sorted from blood. These receptor sequences come from a young man in good health. Both conserved end residues are part of each CDR3. D genes are given only for firm matches. Size tells how often a clone was seen (once, few, many) or the class of an expanded clone, and some rows leave it out.

v_gene	d_gene	abundance	j_gene	CDR3nt	CDR3aa
TRBV7-2	.	.	TRBJ1-5	TGTGCCAGCAGCTTGGCTTATCAGCCCCAGCATTTT	CASSLAYQPQHF
TRBV5-4	.	.	TRBJ1-4	TGTGCCAGCAGCCCGAGGGGGGCTCCTGAAAAACTGTTTTTT	CASSPRGAPEKLFF
TRBV5-5	.	.	TRBJ1-5	TGTGCCAGCAGCTTGGTGGACGAGGGACAGCCCCAGCATTTT	CASSLVDEGQPQHF
TRBV6-5	.	once	TRBJ1-3	TGTGCCAGCAGTTACTCCTCGGGCAGCTCTGGAAACACCATATATTTT	CASSYSSGSSGNTIYF
TRBV6-5	.	.	TRBJ1-5	TGTGCCAGCAGTTACTCAGGACGGGGCCAGCCCCAGCATTTT	CASSYSGRGQPQHF
TRBV7-9	.	.	TRBJ2-1	TGTGCCAGCAGCTTCCGAGGCAATGAGCAGTTCTTC	CASSFRGNEQFF
TRBV11-2	.	once	TRBJ2-1	TGTGCCAGCAGCCTCCAGACAGTTGAGCAGTTCTTC	CASSLQTVEQFF
TRBV10-3	TRBD1	.	TRBJ2-5	TGTGCCGCCGGGGACAGTACCGGGACCCAGTACTTC	CAAGDSTGTQYF
TRBV10-3	.	.	TRBJ2-5	TGTGCCATCAGTGACGTAGGAGGTGAAGAGACCCAGTACTTC	CAISDVGGEETQYF
TRBV28	.	.	TRBJ1-1	TGTGCCAGCATACGGAGCTTGAACACTGAAGCTTTCTTT	CASIRSLNTEAFF
TRBV5-4	TRBD2	.	TRBJ2-1	TGTGCCAGCAGCTCGGCCGGGGCTAGCGGGACCTACTATGAGCAGTTCTTC	CASSSAGASGTYYEQFF
TRBV5-6	TRBD1	.	TRBJ1-2	TGTGCCAGCAGGTGGTCGGTCCCCCGGACAGGTTGGGACACCTTC	CASRWSVPRTGWDTF
TRBV5-1	TRBD2	.	TRBJ2-2	TGCGCCAGCAGGACTAGCGGGAGGGGAACCGGGGAGCTGTTTTTT	CASRTSGRGTGELFF
TRBV5-1	TRBD2	.	TRBJ2-3	TGCGCCAGCAGTCCCACCGGACTAGCGGGAGTGAGAACAGATACGCAGTATTTT	CASSPTGLAGVRTDTQYF
TRBV30	TRBD1	.	TRBJ1-4	TGTGCCTGGAGTGTAATGGGGTCGGGACAGGGGGCTAGATATGAAAAACTGTTTTTT	CAWSVMGSGQGARYEKLFF
TRBV5-1	.	.	TRBJ2-3	TGCGCCAGCACCCCCCAGGGGATTAGCACAGATACGCAGTATTTT	CASTPQGISTDTQYF
TRBV5-5	TRBD2	.	TRBJ2-1	TGTGCCAGCAGCTCGAGCGGGAGCTCCTACAATGAGCAGTTCTTC	CASSSSGSSYNEQFF
TRBV28	.	.	TRBJ2-7	TGTGCCAGCAGTCCCTCAAAACACCTCTCCTACGAGCAGTACTTC	CASSPSKHLSYEQYF
TRBV29-1	TRBD2	.	TRBJ2-2	TGCAGCGTGGGACTAGCGGGAGACTGGGCCGGGGAGCTGTTTTTT	CSVGLAGDWAGELFF
TRBV7-2	.	.	TRBJ2-7	TGTGCCAGCAGCCACGACTCCTGGTCCTACTTC	CASSHDSWSYF
TRBV5-4	.	once	TRBJ2-7	TGTGCCAGCAGCGCGGCCGTGGAAGTATACGAGCAGTACTTC	CASSAAVEVYEQYF
TRBV9	.	once	TRBJ1-1	TGTGCCAGCAGCGTAGCCTCTAAAACAGAAGCTTTCTTT	CASSVASKTEAFF
TRBV19	.	.	TRBJ2-7	TGTGCCAGTAGTCCGGGATCCTACGAGCAGTACTTC	CASSPGSYEQYF
TRBV4-3	.	.	TRBJ1-4	TGCGCCAGCAGCTTGAGACAAGGTGAAAAACTGTTTTTT	CASSLRQGEKLFF
TRBV29-1	TRBD2	.	TRBJ2-1	TGCAGCGTTGAGGAGCGGGGCAAGTACAATGAGCAGTTCTTC	CSVEERGKYNEQFF
TRBV6-1	.	.	TRBJ1-5	TGTGCCAGCAGTGAAGCGAAGAGGGCAGCGTATAGCAATCAGCCCCAGCATTTT	CASSEAKRAAYSNQPQHF
TRBV6-6	TRBD2	.	TRBJ2-1	TGTGCCAGCAGTTTACTAGCGGGAGTCAAGAATGAGCAGTTCTTC	CASSLLAGVKNEQFF
TRBV14	.	.	TRBJ2-2	TGTGCCAGCAGCCAAGGAATAAACACCGGGGAGCTGTTTTTT	CASSQGINTGELFF
TRBV9	.	.	TRBJ2-7	TGTGCCAGCAGCGTAGACATTTTGGCCCCTTCCGAGCAGTACTTC	CASSVDILAPSEQYF
TRBV5-4	.	.	TRBJ2-7	TGTGCCAGCAGCCCTAGGGGCGGGAAATCCCATTACGAGCAGTACTTC	CASSPRGGKSHYEQYF
TRBV7-9	.	.	TRBJ2-2	TGTGCCAGCAGCCCAACAGGGCTTGGCACCGGGGAGCTGTTTTTT	CASSPTGLGTGELFF
TRBV19	TRBD2	.	TRBJ2-7	TGTGCCAGCGCGGGGGGAGTTGCAGAGTTTGGCGAGCAGTACTTC	CASAGGVAEFGEQYF
TRBV28	TRBD2	once	TRBJ2-3	TGTGCCAGCAGTTTTCGGGGGGTTGGCACAGATACGCAGTATTTT	CASSFRGVGTDTQYF
TRBV5-5	TRBD2	.	TRBJ2-3	TGTGCCAGCAGCTTGCGACTAGCGGTCGCAGATACGCAGTATTTT	CASSLRLAVADTQYF
TRBV5-1	.	.	TRBJ2-1	TGCGCCAGCAGGATTGACAGACCCACGAACAATGAGCAGTTCTTC	CASRIDRPTNNEQFF
TRBV6-6	TRBD1	.	TRBJ1-1	TGTGCCAGCAGTTCATCGACAGGGGAGGGGACTGAAGCTTTCTTT	CASSSSTGEGTEAFF
TRBV5-6	TRBD2	once	TRBJ2-7	TGTGCCAGCAGCCGAGGACTAGCGGACACCTACGAGCAGTACTTC	CASSRGLADTYEQYF
TRBV5-6	.	.	TRBJ1-4	TGTGCCAGCAGCTTCGGTTTTGAAAAACTGTTTTTT	CASSFGFEKLFF
TRBV28	TRBD2	.	TRBJ2-7	TGTGCCAGCAGTACCCAGACTAGCGGTCTTGGTAAAACCTACGAGCAGTACTTC	CASSTQTSGLGKTYEQYF
TRBV11-2	TRBD1	.	TRBJ2-5	TGTGCCAGCAGCCCAGGACAGGGTCCTGGGGGAACCCAGTACTTC	CASSPGQGPGGTQYF
TRBV9	.	.	TRBJ2-6	TGTGCCAGCAGCGTAGACTGGCCTGGGGCCAACGTCCTGACTTTC	CASSVDWPGANVLTF
TRBV6-5	TRBD1	.	TRBJ2-1	TGTGCCAGCAGTTACGCGGGACAGGCGGGGAATGAGCAGTTCTTC	CASSYAGQAGNEQFF
TRBV7-9	.	.	TRBJ2-7	TGTGCCAGCAGCTTAGTGACAGGCGTAGGCGAGCAGTACTTC	CASSLVTGVGEQYF
TRBV2	.	.	TRBJ2-2	TGTGCCAGCAGTGTCGACCCCGGGGAGCTGTTTTTT	CASSVDPGELFF
TRBV19	TRBD2	.	TRBJ2-1	TGTGCCAGTACTTTAACTGGGCTAGCGGCCTACAATGAGCAGTTCTTC	CASTLTGLAAYNEQFF
TRBV18	TRBD1	.	TRBJ2-3	TGTGCCAGCTCAAGTCGACAGGGGAGCACAGATACGCAGTATTTT	CASSSRQGSTDTQYF
TRBV7-9	.	.	TRBJ2-1	TGTGCCAGCAGCTTAGTACGAAACAATGAGCAGTTCTTC	CASSLVRNNEQFF
TRBV12-5	TRBD2	.	TRBJ2-1	TGTGCTAGTGGCTCAGCGGGAGGGCTTATCGATGAGCAGTTCTTC	CASGSAGGLIDEQFF
TRBV10-2	TRBD2	.	TRBJ2-1	TGCGCCAGCAGTGCTCTAGCGGGAGTGGGTGAGCAGTTCTTC	CASSALAGVGEQFF
TRBV6-5	.	.	TRBJ2-7	TGTGCCAGCAGTCAGGGACCCACCTACGAGCAGTACTTC	CASSQGPTYEQYF
TRBV18	.	.	TRBJ1-4	TGTGCCAGCTCACCAATCCAGGGGATAGATGAAAAACTGTTTTTT	CASSPIQGIDEKLFF
TRBV11-2	.	.	TRBJ2-6	TGTGCCAGCAGCTTAGGTAGCTCTGGGGCCAACGTCCTGACTTTC	CASSLGSSGANVLTF
TRBV10-2	.	once	TRBJ2-1	TGCGCCAGCAGAAGTGAGGGCAGGTTTTACAATGAGCAGTTCTTC	CASRSEGRFYNEQFF